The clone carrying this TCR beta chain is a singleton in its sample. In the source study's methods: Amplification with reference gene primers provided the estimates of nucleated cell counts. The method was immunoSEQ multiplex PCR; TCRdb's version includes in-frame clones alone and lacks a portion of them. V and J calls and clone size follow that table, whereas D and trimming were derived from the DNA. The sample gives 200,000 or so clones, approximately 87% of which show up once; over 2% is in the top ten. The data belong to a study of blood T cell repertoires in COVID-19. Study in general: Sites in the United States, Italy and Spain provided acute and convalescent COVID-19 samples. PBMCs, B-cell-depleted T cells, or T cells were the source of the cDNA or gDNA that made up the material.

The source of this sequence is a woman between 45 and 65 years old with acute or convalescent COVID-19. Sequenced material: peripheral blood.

The CDR3 sequence: CASSDLGVGNQPQHF. CDR3 coding DNA: TGCGCCAGCAGTGACTTAGGGGTCGGCAATCAGCCCCAGCATTTT. This chain uses TRBV10-2 with TRBJ1-5; maybe TRBD1 (5 bases). Per germline, CDR1 WSHSY and CDR2 SAAADI. V was trimmed by 3 bases and J by 2 bases, leaving 11 bases between them. The length of the CDR3 is 15 residues.